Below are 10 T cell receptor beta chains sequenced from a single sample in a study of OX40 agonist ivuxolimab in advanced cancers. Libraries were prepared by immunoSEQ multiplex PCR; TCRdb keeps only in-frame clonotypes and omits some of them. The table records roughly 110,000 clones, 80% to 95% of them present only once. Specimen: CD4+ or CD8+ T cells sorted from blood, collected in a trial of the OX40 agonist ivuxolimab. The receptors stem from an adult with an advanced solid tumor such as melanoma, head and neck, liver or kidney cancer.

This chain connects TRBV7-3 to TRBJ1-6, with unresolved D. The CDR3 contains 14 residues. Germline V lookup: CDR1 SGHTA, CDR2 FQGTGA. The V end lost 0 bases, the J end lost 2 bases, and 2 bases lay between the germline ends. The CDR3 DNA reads TGTGCCAGCAGCTTAACCGCCTATAATTCACCCCTCCACTTT. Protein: CASSLTAYNSPLHF.

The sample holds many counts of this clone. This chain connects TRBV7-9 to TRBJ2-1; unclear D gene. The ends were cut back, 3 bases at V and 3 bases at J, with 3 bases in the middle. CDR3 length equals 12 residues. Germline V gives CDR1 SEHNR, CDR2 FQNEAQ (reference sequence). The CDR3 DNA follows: TGTGCCAGCAGCTTGCTCTACAATGAGCAGTTCTTC. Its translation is CASSLLYNEQFF.

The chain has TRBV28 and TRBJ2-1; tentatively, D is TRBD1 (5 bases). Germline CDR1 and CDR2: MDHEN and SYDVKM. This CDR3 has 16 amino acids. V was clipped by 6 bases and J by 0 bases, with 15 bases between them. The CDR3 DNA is TGTGCCAGCAGCCCCCCAAGGACAAGCTCCTACAATGAGCAGTTCTTC. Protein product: CASSPPRTSSYNEQFF.

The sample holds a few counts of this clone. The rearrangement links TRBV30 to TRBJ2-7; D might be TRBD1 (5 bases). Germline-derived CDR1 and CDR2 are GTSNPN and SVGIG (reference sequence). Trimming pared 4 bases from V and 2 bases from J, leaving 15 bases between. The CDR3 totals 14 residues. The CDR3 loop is CAWTTGVGAYEQYF. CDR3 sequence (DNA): TGTGCCTGGACCACCGGAGTAGGGGCCTACGAGCAGTACTTC.

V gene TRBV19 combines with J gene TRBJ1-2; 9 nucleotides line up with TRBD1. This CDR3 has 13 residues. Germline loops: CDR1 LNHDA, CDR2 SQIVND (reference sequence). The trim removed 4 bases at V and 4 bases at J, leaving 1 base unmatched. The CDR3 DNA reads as TGTGCCAGTAGTAGGGACAGGGCCTATGGCTACACCTTC. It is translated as CASSRDRAYGYTF.

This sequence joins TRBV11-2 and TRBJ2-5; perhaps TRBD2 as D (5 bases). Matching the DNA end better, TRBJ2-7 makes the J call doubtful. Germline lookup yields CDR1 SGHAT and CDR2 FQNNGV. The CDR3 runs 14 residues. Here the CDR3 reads CASSLTDGNYEQYF. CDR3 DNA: TGTGCCAGCAGCCTGACGGACGGGAACTACGAGCAGTACTTC.

The CDR3 nucleotides are TGTGCCAGCAGTTTGGCCGGGACAGGGGGTAGTGAGCAGTACTTC. Its protein is CASSLAGTGGSEQYF. The chain joins TRBV27 to TRBJ2-7, with TRBD1 matching over 11 bases. The CDR3 sequence is 15 residues long. V lost 3 bases to trimming and J lost 7 bases; unmatched junction nucleotides: 8. CDR1 and CDR2 from the germline V gene are MNHEY and SMNVEV (reference sequence).

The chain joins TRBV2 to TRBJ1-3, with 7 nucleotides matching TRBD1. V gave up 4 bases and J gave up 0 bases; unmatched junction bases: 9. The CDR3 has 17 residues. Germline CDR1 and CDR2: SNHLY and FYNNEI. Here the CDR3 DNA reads TGTGCCAGCAGTGGACAGGGTGTGAGTACCTCTGGAAACACCATATATTTT. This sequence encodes CASSGQGVSTSGNTIYF.

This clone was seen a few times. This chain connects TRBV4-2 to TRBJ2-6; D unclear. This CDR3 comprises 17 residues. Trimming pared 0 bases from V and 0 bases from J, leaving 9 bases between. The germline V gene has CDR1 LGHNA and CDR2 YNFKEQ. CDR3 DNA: TGTGCCAGCAGCCAAGATCCCGACAACTCTGGGGCCAACGTCCTGACTTTC. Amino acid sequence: CASSQDPDNSGANVLTF.

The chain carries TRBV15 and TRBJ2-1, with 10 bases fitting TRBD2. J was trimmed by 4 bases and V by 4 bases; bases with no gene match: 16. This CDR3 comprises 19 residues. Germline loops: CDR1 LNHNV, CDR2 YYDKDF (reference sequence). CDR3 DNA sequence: TGTGCCACCAGCACCCAACAGGTGACCCTACTAGCGGGGTACAATGAGCAGTTCTTC. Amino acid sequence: CATSTQQVTLLAGYNEQFF. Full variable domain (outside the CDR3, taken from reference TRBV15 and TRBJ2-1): DAMVIQNPRYQVTQFGKPVTLSCSQTLNHNVMYWYQQKSSQAPKLLFHYYDKDFNNEADTPDNFQSRRPNTSFCFLDIRSPGLGDTAMYLCATSTQQVTLLAGYNEQFFGPGTRLTVL.